This T cell receptor (beta chain) is drawn from a study of identical twins. Each donor (without exception) was a healthy Caucasian. This clonotype has a single count. The CDR3 consists of 17 residues. Looked up from germline, CDR1 is MNHEY and CDR2 is SVGAGI. Trimming pared 2 bases from V and 8 bases from J, leaving 21 bases between. MiXCR was run by TCRdb on the 5' RACE reads, yielding one entry per CDR3 protein. In the table there are hundreds of thousands of distinct CDR3 sequences, around 20% of which are singletons. The same specimen was also included in a second study, on yellow fever vaccine responses in identical twins.

The sequence was collected from a woman aged 18-35 years in good health. Sequenced: CD4+ T cells sorted from blood. This rearrangement joins TRBV6-5 to TRBJ2-2, with D maybe TRBD2 (7 bases). For the CDR3, the DNA is TGTGCCAGCAGTTACGGGGGGGGCACACGCACAAGGGGGGAGCTGTTTTTT. This codes for CASSYGGGTRTRGELFF.